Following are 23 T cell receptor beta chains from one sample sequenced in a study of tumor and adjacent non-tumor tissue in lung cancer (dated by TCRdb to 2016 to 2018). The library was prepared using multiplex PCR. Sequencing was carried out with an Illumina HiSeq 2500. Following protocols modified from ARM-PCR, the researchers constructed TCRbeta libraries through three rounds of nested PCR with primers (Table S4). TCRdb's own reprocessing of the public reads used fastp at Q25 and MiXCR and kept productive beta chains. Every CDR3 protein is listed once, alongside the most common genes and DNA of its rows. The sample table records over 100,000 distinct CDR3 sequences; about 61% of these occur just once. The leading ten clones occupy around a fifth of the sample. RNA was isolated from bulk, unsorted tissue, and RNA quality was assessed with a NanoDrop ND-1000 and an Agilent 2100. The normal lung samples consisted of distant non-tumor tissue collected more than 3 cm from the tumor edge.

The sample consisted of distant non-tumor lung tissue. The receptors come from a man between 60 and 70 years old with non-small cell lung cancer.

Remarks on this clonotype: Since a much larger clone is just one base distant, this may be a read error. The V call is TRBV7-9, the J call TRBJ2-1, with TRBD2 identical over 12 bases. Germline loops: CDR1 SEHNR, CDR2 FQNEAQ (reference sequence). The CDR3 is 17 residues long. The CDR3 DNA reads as TGTGTCAGCAGACGTCTAGCGGGAGGGAGCGGGTTTGGTGAGCAGTTCTTC. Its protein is CVSRRLAGGSGFGEQFF. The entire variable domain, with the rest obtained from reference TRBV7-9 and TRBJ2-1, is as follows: DTGVSQNPRHKITKRGQNVTFRCDPISEHNRLYWYRQTLGQGPEFLTYFQNEAQLEKSRLLSDRFSAERPKGSFSTLEIQRTEQGDSAMYLCVSRRLAGGSGFGEQFFGPGTRLTVL.

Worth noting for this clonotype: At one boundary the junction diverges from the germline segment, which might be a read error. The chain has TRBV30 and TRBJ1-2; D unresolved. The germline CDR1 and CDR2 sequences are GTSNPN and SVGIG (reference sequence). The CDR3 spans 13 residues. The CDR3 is CAVDQASNYGYTF. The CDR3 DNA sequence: TGTGCCGTCGACCAAGCCTCTAACTATGGTTACACCTTC.

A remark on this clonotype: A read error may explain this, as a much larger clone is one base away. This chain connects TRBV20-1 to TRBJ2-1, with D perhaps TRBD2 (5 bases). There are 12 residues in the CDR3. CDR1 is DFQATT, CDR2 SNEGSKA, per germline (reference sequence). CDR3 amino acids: CSTRVGENEQFF. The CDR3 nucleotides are TGCAGTACTAGAGTTGGGGAGAATGAGCAGTTCTTC.

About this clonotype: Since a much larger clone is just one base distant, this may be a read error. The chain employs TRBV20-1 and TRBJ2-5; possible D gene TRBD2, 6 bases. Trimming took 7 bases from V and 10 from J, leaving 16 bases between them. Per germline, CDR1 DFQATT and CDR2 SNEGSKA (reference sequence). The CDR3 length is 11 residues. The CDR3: CSVTTSRNQYF. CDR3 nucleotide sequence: TGCAGTGTTACGACTAGTCGGAACCAGTACTTC.

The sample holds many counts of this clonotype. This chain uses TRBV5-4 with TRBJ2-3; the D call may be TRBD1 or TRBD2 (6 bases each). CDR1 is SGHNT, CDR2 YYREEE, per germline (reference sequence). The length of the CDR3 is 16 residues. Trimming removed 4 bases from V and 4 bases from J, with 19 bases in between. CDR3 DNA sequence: TGTGCCAGCAGCCTGGTAGGGGGGAGGAGGGCAGATACGCAGTATTTT. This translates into CASSLVGGRRADTQYF.

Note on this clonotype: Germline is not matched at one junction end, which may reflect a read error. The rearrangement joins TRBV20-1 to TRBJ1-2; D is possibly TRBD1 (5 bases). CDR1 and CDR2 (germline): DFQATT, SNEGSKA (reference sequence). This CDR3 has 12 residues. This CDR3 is CSASDTSYGYTF. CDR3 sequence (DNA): TGTAGTGCTTCGGACACCTCCTATGGCTACACCTTC.

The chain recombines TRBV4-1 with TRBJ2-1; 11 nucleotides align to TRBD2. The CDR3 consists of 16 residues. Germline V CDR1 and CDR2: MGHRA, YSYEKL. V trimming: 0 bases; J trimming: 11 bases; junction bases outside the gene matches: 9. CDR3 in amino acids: CASSQEDSGGAAQQFF. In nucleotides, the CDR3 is TGCGCCAGCAGCCAAGAAGATAGCGGGGGGGCTGCTCAGCAGTTCTTC.

The CDR3 is CASSLGGRRERDEQFF. The CDR3 DNA sequence: TGTGCCAGCAGCTTAGGCGGGAGGAGGGAAAGGGATGAGCAGTTCTTC. The J gene is TRBJ2-1, the V gene TRBV11-2; 8 bases are shared with TRBD2. The length of the CDR3 is 16 residues. With 1 base clipped from V and 8 bases from J, the junction kept 10 bases outside the gene matches. CDR1 SGHAT and CDR2 FQNNGV come from the germline V gene.

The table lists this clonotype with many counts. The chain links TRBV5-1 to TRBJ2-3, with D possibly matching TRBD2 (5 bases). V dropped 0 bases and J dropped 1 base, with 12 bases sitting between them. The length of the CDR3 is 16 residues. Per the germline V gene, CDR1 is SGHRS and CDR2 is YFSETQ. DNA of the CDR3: TGCGCCAGCAGCTTGGACCTAGCTTCGGGCACAGATACGCAGTATTTT. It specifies CASSLDLASGTDTQYF.

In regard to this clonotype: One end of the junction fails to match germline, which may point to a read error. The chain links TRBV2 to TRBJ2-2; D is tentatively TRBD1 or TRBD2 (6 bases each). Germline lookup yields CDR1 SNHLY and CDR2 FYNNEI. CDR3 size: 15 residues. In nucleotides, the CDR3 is TGTGCTAGCAGTGAGAGGGGGGTTGACACCGTGGAGCTGTTTTTT. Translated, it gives CASSERGVDTVELFF.

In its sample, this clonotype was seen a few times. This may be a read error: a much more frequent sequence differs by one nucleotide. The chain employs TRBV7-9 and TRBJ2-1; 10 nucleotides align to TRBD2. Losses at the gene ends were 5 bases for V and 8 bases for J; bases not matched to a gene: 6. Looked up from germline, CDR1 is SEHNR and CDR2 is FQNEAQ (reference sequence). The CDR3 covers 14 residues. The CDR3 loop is CASSLIAGGYEQFF. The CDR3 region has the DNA TGTGCCAGCAGCCTAATAGCGGGAGGATATGAGCAGTTCTTC.

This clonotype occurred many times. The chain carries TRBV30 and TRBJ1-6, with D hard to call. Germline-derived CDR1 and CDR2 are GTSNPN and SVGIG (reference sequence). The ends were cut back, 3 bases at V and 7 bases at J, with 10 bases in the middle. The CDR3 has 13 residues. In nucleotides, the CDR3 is TGTGCCTGGAGGCCAGGATCGAATTCACCCCTCCACTTT. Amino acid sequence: CAWRPGSNSPLHF.

CDR3 sequence: CASSQPDRDLGFSGYTF. The CDR3 bases are TGTGCCAGCAGTCAGCCGGACAGGGATTTGGGCTTTAGTGGCTACACCTTC. V is TRBV4-2 and J is TRBJ1-2; 8 nucleotides line up with TRBD1. Germline CDR1 and CDR2: LGHNA and YNFKEQ. V dropped 6 bases and J dropped 7; count of bases not matched to a gene: 19. The CDR3 has 17 residues.

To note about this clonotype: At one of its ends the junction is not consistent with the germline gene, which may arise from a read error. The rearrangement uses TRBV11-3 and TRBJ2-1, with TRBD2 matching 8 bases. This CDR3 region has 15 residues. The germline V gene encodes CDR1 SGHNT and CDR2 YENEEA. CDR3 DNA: TGTGCCAGCAACTTAGTATCGGGAGGGTCTGGTGAGCAATTCTTC. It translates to CASNLVSGGSGEQFF.

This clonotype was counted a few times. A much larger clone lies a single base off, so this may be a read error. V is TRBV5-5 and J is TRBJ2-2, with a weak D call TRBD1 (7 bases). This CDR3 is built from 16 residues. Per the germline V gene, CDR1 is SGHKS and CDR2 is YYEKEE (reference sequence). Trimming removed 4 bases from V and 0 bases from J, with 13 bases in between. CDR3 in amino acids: CASSRAGQSNTGELFF. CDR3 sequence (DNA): TGTGCCAGCAGCCGGGCGGGACAGTCGAACACCGGGGAGCTGTTTTTT.

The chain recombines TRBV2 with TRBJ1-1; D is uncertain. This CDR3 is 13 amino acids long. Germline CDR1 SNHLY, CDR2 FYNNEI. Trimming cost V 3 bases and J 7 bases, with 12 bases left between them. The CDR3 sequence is CASSDGVLSEAFF. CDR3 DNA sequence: TGTGCCAGCAGTGATGGGGTTCTCAGTGAAGCTTTCTTT.

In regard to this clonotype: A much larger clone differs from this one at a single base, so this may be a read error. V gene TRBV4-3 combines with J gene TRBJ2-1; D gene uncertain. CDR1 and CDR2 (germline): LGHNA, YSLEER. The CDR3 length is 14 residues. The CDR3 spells CASNQDLLYNEQFF. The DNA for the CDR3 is TGCGCCAGCAACCAAGATCTACTCTACAATGAGCAGTTCTTC.

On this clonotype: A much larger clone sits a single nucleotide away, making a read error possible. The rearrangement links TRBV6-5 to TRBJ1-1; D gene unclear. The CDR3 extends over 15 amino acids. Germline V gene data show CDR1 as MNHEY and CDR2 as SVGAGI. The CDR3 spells CASSYSNQMNTGAFF. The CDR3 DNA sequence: TGTGCCAGCAGTTACTCGAATCAAATGAACACTGGAGCTTTCTTT.

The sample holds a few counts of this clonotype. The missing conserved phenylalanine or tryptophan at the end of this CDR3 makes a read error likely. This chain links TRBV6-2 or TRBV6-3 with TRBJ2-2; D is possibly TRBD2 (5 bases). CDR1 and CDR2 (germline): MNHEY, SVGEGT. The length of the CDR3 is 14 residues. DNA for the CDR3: TGTGTCAGCAGTTACACGCCAGGACTCGGGGAGCTGTTTCTT. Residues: CVSSYTPGLGELFL.

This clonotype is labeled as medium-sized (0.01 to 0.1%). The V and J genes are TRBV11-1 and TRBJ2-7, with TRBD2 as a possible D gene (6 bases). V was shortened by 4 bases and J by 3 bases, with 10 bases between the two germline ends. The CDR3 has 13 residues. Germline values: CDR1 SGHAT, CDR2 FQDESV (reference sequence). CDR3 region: CASSSTRDYEQYF. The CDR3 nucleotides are TGTGCCAGCAGCTCGACTAGAGACTACGAGCAGTACTTC.

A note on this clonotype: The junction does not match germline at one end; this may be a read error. CDR3 in DNA: TGTGTCAGCATCCGTCAACTAGCGGCAAGGGATGAGCAGTTCTTC. Protein product: CVSIRQLAARDEQFF. V gene TRBV11-2 combines with J gene TRBJ2-1, with 8 bases lining up with TRBD2. The germline V gene has CDR1 SGHAT and CDR2 FQNNGV. The CDR3 has 15 amino acids.

The DNA of the CDR3 is TGCAGTGCTATTAAGACTAGCGGGAGCTACGAGCAGTACTTC. Protein sequence: CSAIKTSGSYEQYF. This chain links TRBV20-1 with TRBJ2-7; 12 bases fit TRBD2. The CDR3 is 14 amino acids. Germline CDR1 is DFQATT and CDR2 is SNEGSKA (reference sequence). V was pared by 4 bases and J by 3 bases, with 4 bases of the junction left unmatched.

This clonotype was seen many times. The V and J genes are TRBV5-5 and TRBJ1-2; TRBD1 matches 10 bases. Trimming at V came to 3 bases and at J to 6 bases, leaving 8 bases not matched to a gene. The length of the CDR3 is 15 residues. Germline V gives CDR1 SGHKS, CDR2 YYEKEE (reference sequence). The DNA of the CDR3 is TGTGCCAGCAGCTCCTTTGACAGGGGGCTAGATGGCTACACCTTC. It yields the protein CASSSFDRGLDGYTF.